The next 17 T cell receptor beta chains were all read from a single sample in a study of blood T cell repertoires in COVID-19. Libraries were prepared by immunoSEQ multiplex PCR; TCRdb keeps only in-frame clonotypes and omits some of them. Among nearly 80,000 clones listed, around 88% were seen once. Sequencing was performed on peripheral blood. Receptor source: a woman of 80 years or more with active or convalescent COVID-19.

The chain is built from TRBV11-2 and TRBJ1-2, with TRBD1 as a possible D gene (6 bases). Trimming pared 2 bases from V and 4 bases from J, leaving 8 bases between. This CDR3 region has 13 residues. Germline V lookup: CDR1 SGHAT, CDR2 FQNNGV. This CDR3 reads CASSLKGGYGYTF. Here the CDR3 DNA reads TGTGCCAGCAGCTTAAAAGGGGGCTATGGCTACACCTTC.

This clone ranks as medium-sized (0.01 to 0.1%). This chain joins TRBV19 and TRBJ2-7, with TRBD2 matching 9 bases. Germline V lookup: CDR1 LNHDA, CDR2 SQIVND (reference sequence). The CDR3 loop spans 15 amino acids. CDR3 residues: CAVGSGGVGSYEQYF. CDR3 in DNA: TGTGCGGTGGGTAGCGGGGGCGTAGGATCTTACGAGCAGTACTTC.

This rearrangement joins TRBV27 to TRBJ1-2; a possible D gene is TRBD1 (6 bases). Germline V CDR1 and CDR2: MNHEY, SMNVEV (reference sequence). Trimming took 6 bases from V and 8 from J, leaving 16 bases between them. The CDR3 is 13 amino acids. CDR3 DNA sequence: TGTGCCAGCAGAGATACAGGGTTAGGAGGCTACACCTTC. Translating gives CASRDTGLGGYTF.

This rearrangement joins TRBV10-3 to TRBJ2-5, with D unresolved. Germline V gene sequence: CDR1 ENHRY, CDR2 SYGVKD. There are 13 residues in the CDR3. The V and J ends lost 5 bases and 2 bases respectively, with 9 bases between them. The CDR3 protein is CAISTRIQETQYF. The DNA of the CDR3 is TGTGCCATCAGTACGCGGATACAAGAGACCCAGTACTTC.

The chain couples TRBV5-4 to TRBJ2-3; 8 nucleotides align to TRBD2. The germline CDR1 and CDR2 sequences are SGHNT and YYREEE (reference sequence). V lost 5 bases, J lost 2 bases, and 10 bases stayed unmatched. The CDR3 has 16 amino acids. The CDR3 DNA follows: TGTGCCAGCAGGGCCGGGGGGGCGACCCCCACAGATACGCAGTATTTT. This sequence encodes CASRAGGATPTDTQYF.

In DNA, the CDR3 is TGTGCCAGCAGCTTAGGATACAGGGGCGAGCAGTACTTC. It codes for CASSLGYRGEQYF. This chain connects TRBV7-2 to TRBJ2-7; 7 bases agree with TRBD1. V dropped 1 base and J dropped 6; count of bases not matched to a gene: 3. The length of the CDR3 is 13 residues. Looked up from germline, CDR1 is SGHTA and CDR2 is FQGNSA. The entire variable domain, with the rest obtained from reference TRBV7-2 and TRBJ2-7, is as follows: GAGVSQSPSNKVTEKGKDVELRCDPISGHTALYWYRQSLGQGLEFLIYFQGNSAPDKSGLPSDRFSAERTGGSVSTLTIQRTQQEDSAVYLCASSLGYRGEQYFGPGTRLTVT.

This clone occurred a few times. The chain carries TRBV25-1 and TRBJ2-1, with 7 bases identical to TRBD2. The CDR3 extends over 15 amino acids. V lost 4 bases, J lost 2 bases, and 5 bases stayed unmatched. Germline V gene sequence: CDR1 MGHDK, CDR2 SYGVNS. CDR3: CASSGGGRPYNEQFF. For the CDR3, the DNA is TGTGCCAGCAGTGGGGGCGGGAGACCCTACAATGAGCAGTTCTTC.

The chain recombines TRBV5-8 with TRBJ2-2; TRBD2 agrees at 15 bases. The V gene's germline CDR1 is SGHTS and CDR2 YDEGEE. The V and J ends lost 4 bases and 6 bases, in that order; junction bases with no gene match: 10. This CDR3 has 18 amino acids. The CDR3 here is CASSPGLAGGPMAGELFF. The CDR3 nucleotides are TGTGCCAGCAGCCCAGGACTAGCGGGAGGGCCGATGGCCGGGGAGCTGTTTTTT. Full variable domain (rest looked up from reference TRBV5-8 and TRBJ2-2): EAGVTQSPTHLIKTRGQQATLRCSPISGHTSVYWYQQALGLGLQFLLWYDEGEERNRGNFPPRFSGRQFPNYSSELNVNALELEDSALYLCASSPGLAGGPMAGELFFGEGSRLTVL.

The genes are TRBV5-1 and TRBJ1-2, with 9 bases matching TRBD1. In germline, CDR1 is SGHRS, CDR2 YFSETQ. CDR3 length: 14 residues. V gave up 4 bases and J gave up 4 bases; unmatched junction bases: 5. The CDR3 here is CASSPDRGTYGYTF. In DNA, the CDR3 is TGCGCCAGCAGCCCCGACAGGGGGACCTATGGCTACACCTTC.

The chain uses TRBV10-3 and TRBJ1-2; 9 bases agree with TRBD1. This CDR3 contains 15 residues. J was trimmed by 2 bases and V by 6 bases; bases with no gene match: 7. Germline CDR1 ENHRY, CDR2 SYGVKD. Written as DNA, the CDR3 is TGTGCCATCAGCGCCGGACAGGGGCGGAACTATGGCTACACCTTC. It translates to CAISAGQGRNYGYTF.

The chain carries TRBV6-5 and TRBJ2-2, with 8 bases that match TRBD1. The CDR3 is 13 amino acids. Germline assignment: CDR1 MNHEY and CDR2 SVGAGI. V was pared by 6 bases and J by 6 bases, with 3 bases of the junction left unmatched. CDR3 in DNA: TGTGCCAGCAGCCGGACAGGGTCCGGGGAGCTGTTTTTT. It is translated as CASSRTGSGELFF.

The rearrangement joins TRBV6-1 to TRBJ2-7; D is possibly TRBD2 (6 bases). The CDR3 totals 14 residues. Per the germline V gene, CDR1 is MNHNS and CDR2 is SASEGT. V lost 3 bases and J 3 bases, leaving 12 bases between the germline ends. The CDR3 DNA follows: TGTGCCAGCAGTGAGGCGGGACTTTACTACGAGCAGTACTTC. Encoded protein: CASSEAGLYYEQYF.

The chain uses TRBV6-5 and TRBJ2-1, with 14 bases lining up with TRBD2. The CDR3 contains 14 residues. After removal of 8 bases from V and 6 bases from J, the junction contained 3 bases not matched to a gene. From germline, CDR1 is MNHEY and CDR2 SVGAGI. Here the CDR3 DNA reads TGTGCCAGCGGACTAGCGGGAGGTTTCAATGAGCAGTTCTTC. The encoded protein is CASGLAGGFNEQFF.

The chain has TRBV5-1 and TRBJ1-1; D is unresolved. Germline lookup yields CDR1 SGHRS and CDR2 YFSETQ. This CDR3 contains 14 residues. Trimming cost V 0 bases and J 8 bases, with 14 bases left between them. CDR3 sequence: CASSLGPLGREAFF. Here the CDR3 DNA reads TGCGCCAGCAGCTTGGGGCCTTTGGGGAGGGAAGCTTTCTTT.

The rearrangement links TRBV5-1 to TRBJ1-2; D perhaps matches TRBD1 (6 bases). The CDR3 consists of 14 residues. Germline loops: CDR1 SGHRS, CDR2 YFSETQ. V shed 0 bases and J shed 7 bases, with 13 bases lying between them. The CDR3 loop reads CASSLDRGARGYTF. The CDR3 DNA is TGCGCCAGCAGCTTGGATCGGGGGGCGCGTGGCTACACCTTC.

The chain employs TRBV4-1 and TRBJ2-7, with a tentative D call TRBD2 (5 bases). CDR3 length: 14 residues. V was clipped by 0 bases and J by 3 bases, with 9 bases between them. The germline V gene has CDR1 MGHRA and CDR2 YSYEKL. This chain's CDR3 is CASSQEPRGYEQYF. The CDR3 DNA reads TGCGCCAGCAGCCAAGAGCCTCGGGGCTACGAGCAGTACTTC.

This chain uses TRBV23-1 with TRBJ1-6; no reliable D call. TRBV23-1 is known as an ORF, though its function is uncertain. There are 13 residues in the CDR3. Trimming cost V 5 bases and J 8 bases, with 10 bases left between them. The CDR3 sequence is CASSWRSYSPLHF. In DNA, the CDR3 is TGCGCCAGCAGTTGGAGGTCTTATTCACCCCTCCACTTT.